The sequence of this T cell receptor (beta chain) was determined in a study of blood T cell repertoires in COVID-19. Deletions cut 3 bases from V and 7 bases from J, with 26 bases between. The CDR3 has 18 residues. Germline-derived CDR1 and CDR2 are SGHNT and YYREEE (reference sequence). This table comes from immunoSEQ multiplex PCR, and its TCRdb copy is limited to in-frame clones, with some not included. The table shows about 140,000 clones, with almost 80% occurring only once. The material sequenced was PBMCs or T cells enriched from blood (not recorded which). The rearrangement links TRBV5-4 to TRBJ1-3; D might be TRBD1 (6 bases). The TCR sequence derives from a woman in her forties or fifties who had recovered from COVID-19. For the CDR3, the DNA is TGTGCCAGCAGCTGGTGGCCCTCCTACAGGGAATTATCGAACACCATATATTTT. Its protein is CASSWWPSYRELSNTIYF.